The T cell receptor beta chain described here comes from a study of CD8 T cells in Susac syndrome. Study-level findings and limits: A relatively small number of individuals underwent TCR sequencing and HLA analysis. Repertoires of Susac syndrome CD4+ T cells lacked clonal expansion.

There are 13 residues in the CDR3. Unmatched junction bases numbered 4, after V lost 6 bases and J lost 2 bases. In germline, CDR1 is DFQATT, CDR2 SNEGSKA (reference sequence). Random hexamers were used to reverse transcribe roughly 0.5 to 1 ug of RNA. Amplification of TCR beta CDR3 across 54 Vbeta and 13 Jbeta was performed with immunoSEQ multiplex PCR. TCRdb analysed the immunoSEQ multiplex PCR reads with MiXCR anew, one entry per CDR3 protein. The table records more than 110,000 distinct CDR3 sequences, approximately 95% of them present only once. Concerning this clonotype: The antigen is not known.

Sequencing targeted TCR beta in T cells from blood (CD8+ and CD4+). The sample comprised CD4+ T cells from PBMCs. The source is a human donor with Susac syndrome. The V and J genes are TRBV20-1 and TRBJ2-7; 10 nucleotides line up with TRBD2. This CDR3 reads CSAQAGGTYEQYF. In nucleotides, the CDR3 is TGCAGTGCCCAAGCGGGGGGGACCTACGAGCAGTACTTC.